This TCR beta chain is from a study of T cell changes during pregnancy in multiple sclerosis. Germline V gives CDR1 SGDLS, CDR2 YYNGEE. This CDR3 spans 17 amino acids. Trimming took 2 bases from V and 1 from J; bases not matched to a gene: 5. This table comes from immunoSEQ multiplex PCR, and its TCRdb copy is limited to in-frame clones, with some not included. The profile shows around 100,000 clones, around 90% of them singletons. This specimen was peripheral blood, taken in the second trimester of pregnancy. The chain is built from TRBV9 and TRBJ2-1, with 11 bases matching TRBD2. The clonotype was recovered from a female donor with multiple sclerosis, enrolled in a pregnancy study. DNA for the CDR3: TGTGCCAGCAGCGTTTTCGGGACTAGCGGTTCCTACAATGAGCAGTTCTTC. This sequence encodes CASSVFGTSGSYNEQFF.